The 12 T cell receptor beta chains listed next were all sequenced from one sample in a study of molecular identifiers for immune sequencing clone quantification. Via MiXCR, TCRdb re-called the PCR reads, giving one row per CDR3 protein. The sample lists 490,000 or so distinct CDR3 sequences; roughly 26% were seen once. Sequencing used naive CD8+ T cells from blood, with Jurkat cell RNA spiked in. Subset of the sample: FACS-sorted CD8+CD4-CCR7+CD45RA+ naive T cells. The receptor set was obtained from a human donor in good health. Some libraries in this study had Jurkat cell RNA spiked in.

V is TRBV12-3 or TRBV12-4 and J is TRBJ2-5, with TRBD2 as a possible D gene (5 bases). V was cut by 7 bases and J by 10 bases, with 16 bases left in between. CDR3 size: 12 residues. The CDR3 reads CASTGNWRSQYF. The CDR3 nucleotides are TGTGCCAGCACGGGGAATTGGAGGAGCCAGTACTTC.

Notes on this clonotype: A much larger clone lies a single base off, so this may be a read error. The CDR3: CASCAPGREYF. CDR3 DNA: TGTGCCAGCTGTGCTCCGGGGCGCGAGTACTTC. The V and J genes are TRBV2 and TRBJ2-7; D assignment may be TRBD1 or TRBD2 (5 bases each). The V end was cut by 8 bases, the J end by 11 bases, with 16 bases between. Germline CDR1 is SNHLY and CDR2 is FYNNEI. The CDR3 contains 11 residues.

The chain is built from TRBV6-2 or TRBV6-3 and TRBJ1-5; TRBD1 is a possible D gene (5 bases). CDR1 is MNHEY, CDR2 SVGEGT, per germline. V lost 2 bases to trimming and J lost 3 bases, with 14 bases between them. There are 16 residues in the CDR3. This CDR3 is CASSYPDRINNQPQHF. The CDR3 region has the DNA TGTGCCAGCAGTTACCCCGACAGAATAAACAATCAGCCCCAGCATTTT.

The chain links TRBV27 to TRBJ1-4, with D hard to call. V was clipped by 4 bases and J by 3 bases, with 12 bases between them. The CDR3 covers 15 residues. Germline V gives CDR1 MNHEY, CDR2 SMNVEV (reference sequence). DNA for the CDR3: TGTGCCAGCAGTTGGGCAGCCGGCTCTAATGAAAAACTGTTTTTT. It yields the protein CASSWAAGSNEKLFF.

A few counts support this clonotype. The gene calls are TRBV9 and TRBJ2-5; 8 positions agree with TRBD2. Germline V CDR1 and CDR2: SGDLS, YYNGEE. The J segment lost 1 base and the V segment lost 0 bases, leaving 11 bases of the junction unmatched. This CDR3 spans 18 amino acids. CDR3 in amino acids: CASSVGTGAGLAQETQYF. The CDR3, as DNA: TGTGCCAGCAGCGTAGGAACAGGCGCCGGACTAGCCCAAGAGACCCAGTACTTC.

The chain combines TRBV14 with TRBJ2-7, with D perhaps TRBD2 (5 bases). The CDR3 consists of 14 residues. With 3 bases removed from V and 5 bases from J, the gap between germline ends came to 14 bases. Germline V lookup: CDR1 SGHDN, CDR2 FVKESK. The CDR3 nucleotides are TGTGCCAGCAGCCAGAGGGCCGAGAACGACGAGCAGTACTTC. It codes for CASSQRAENDEQYF.

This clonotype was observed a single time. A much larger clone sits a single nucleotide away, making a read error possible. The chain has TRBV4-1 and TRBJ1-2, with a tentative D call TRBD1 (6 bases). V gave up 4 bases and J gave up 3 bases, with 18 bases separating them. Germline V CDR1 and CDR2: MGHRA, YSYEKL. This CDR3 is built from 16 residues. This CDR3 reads CASSLDVQGPYYGYTF. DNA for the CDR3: TGCGCCAGCAGCCTAGATGTGCAGGGGCCATACTATGGCTACACCTTC.

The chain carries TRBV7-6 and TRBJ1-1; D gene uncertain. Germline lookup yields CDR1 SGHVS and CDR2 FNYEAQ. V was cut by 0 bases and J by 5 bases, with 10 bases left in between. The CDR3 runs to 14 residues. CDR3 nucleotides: TGTGCCAGCAGCTTAGCGCGGACGGGGACTGAAGCTTTCTTT. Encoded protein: CASSLARTGTEAFF.

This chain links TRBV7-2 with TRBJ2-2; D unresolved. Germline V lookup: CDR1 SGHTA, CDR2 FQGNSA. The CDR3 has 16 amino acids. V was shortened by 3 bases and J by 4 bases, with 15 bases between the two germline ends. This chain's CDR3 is CASSFQMSHITGELFF. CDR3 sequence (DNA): TGTGCCAGCAGCTTCCAGATGAGTCATATCACCGGGGAGCTGTTTTTT.

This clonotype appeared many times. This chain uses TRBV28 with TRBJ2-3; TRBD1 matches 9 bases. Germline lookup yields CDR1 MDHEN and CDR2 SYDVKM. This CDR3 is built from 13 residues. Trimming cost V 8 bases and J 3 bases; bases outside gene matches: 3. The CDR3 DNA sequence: TGTGCCAGCGGCGACAGGGGGACAGATACGCAGTATTTT. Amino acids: CASGDRGTDTQYF.

This CDR3 reads CATKRDRRYNEQFF. As DNA, the CDR3 is TGTGCCACCAAAAGGGACAGACGTTACAATGAGCAGTTCTTC. The chain has TRBV15 and TRBJ2-1; the match to TRBD1 covers 7 bases. The CDR3 totals 14 residues. Germline values: CDR1 LNHNV, CDR2 YYDKDF (reference sequence). The V gene end was trimmed by 7 bases and the J gene end by 4 bases; junction bases not matched to a gene: 7.

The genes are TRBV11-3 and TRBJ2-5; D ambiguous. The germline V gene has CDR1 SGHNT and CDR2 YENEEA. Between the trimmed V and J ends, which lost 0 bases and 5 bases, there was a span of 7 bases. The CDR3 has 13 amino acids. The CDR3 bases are TGTGCCAGCAGCTTAGACCTCCATGAGACCCAGTACTTC. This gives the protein CASSLDLHETQYF.